The clone carrying this T cell receptor (beta chain) has a count of ten or more. The target antigen is unknown. The germline V gene encodes CDR1 KGHSH and CDR2 LQKENI. CDR3 length equals 18 residues. V lost 0 bases and J lost 7; bases outside the gene matches: 17. The entry originates in a study of molecular identifiers for immune sequencing clone quantification. Overall study findings and caveats: Identical TCR molecules can share a barcode, and this sharing could underestimate highly expanded clone sizes. Clones above 20 RNA copies contained over 98% of effector molecules and under 1% of naive molecules. Approximately 1 million naive cells reportedly did not prevent detection of spiked Jurkat TCR RNA from one cell.

TCRdb itself ran the PCR reads through MiXCR, one entry per CDR3 protein. The sample has around 70,000 distinct CDR3 sequences; approximately 18% are singletons. The sequenced sample was naive CD8+ T cells from blood, with Jurkat cell RNA spiked in. Subset reported: FACS-sorted CD8+CD4-CCR7+CD45RA+ naive T cells. This clonotype was sampled from a human donor in good health. Some libraries in this study had Jurkat cell RNA spiked in. V gene TRBV18 combines with J gene TRBJ2-7; 8 nucleotides match TRBD2. CDR3 protein: CASSPPIGREREPGEQYF. The CDR3 DNA sequence: TGTGCCAGCTCACCACCTATTGGAAGGGAGCGGGAGCCGGGGGAGCAGTACTTC.